The next 29 T cell receptor beta chains were all read from a single sample in a study of T cell responses to AZD1222 COVID-19 vaccine. Method: immunoSEQ multiplex PCR; TCRdb's copy keeps in-frame clones and lacks some. The sample has 160,000 or so clones, approximately 88% seen once; the top ten hold 1.5% to 2%. The specimen was peripheral blood, collected on day 0 of AZD1222 vaccination. The receptors were sampled from an adult in good health.

In DNA form, the CDR3 reads TGTGCCTGGAAACAAGGGTCTGAAGCTTTCTTT. Protein sequence: CAWKQGSEAFF. V usage is TRBV30 and J usage is TRBJ1-1; D ambiguous. V was cut by 4 bases and J by 6 bases, with 9 bases left in between. Germline V gene lookup returns CDR1 GTSNPN and CDR2 SVGIG (reference sequence). The CDR3 is 11 residues long.

The chain has TRBV6-1 and TRBJ1-5; D gene uncertain. The V and J ends lost 3 bases and 3 bases respectively, with 6 bases between them. The V gene's germline CDR1 is MNHNS and CDR2 SASEGT. CDR3 length: 13 amino acids. CDR3 protein: CASSETHNQPQHF. The CDR3 coding sequence is TGTGCCAGCAGTGAGACGCACAATCAGCCCCAGCATTTT.

The genes are TRBV9 and TRBJ1-1; tentative D call: TRBD1 (6 bases). This CDR3 spans 15 amino acids. In germline, CDR1 is SGDLS, CDR2 YYNGEE. Trimming stripped 4 bases from V and 3 bases from J, with 16 bases between. The CDR3, as DNA: TGTGCCAGCAGCCAAAGACAGGAGGGGTACACTGAAGCTTTCTTT. Translating gives CASSQRQEGYTEAFF. Full variable domain (outside the CDR3, taken from reference TRBV9 and TRBJ1-1): DSGVTQTPKHLITATGQRVTLRCSPRSGDLSVYWYQQSLDQGLQFLIQYYNGEERAKGNILERFSAQQFPDLHSELNLSSLELGDSALYFCASSQRQEGYTEAFFGQGTRLTVV.

The gene calls are TRBV30 and TRBJ1-1; TRBD1 is a possible D gene (5 bases). The germline V gene has CDR1 GTSNPN and CDR2 SVGIG (reference sequence). The V end lost 2 bases, the J end lost 1 base, and 11 bases lay between the germline ends. This CDR3 has 14 residues. The CDR3 here is CAWSPGAGNTEAFF. In nucleotides, the CDR3 is TGTGCCTGGAGTCCCGGGGCCGGGAACACTGAAGCTTTCTTT.

The rearrangement links TRBV30 to TRBJ1-1; TRBD1 is a possible D gene (5 bases). This CDR3 comprises 14 residues. The germline gives CDR1 GTSNPN, CDR2 SVGIG (reference sequence). V was shortened by 1 base and J by 0 bases, with 9 bases between the two germline ends. Here the CDR3 reads CAWSGGGLNTEAFF. The DNA of the CDR3 is TGTGCCTGGAGTGGCGGGGGGTTGAACACTGAAGCTTTCTTT.

The chain links TRBV3-1 (or the pseudogene TRBV3-2) to TRBJ2-1; D is unresolved. The CDR3 covers 15 residues. In germline, CDR1 is LGHDT, CDR2 YNNKEL (reference sequence). Trimming removed 2 bases from V and 4 bases from J, with 12 bases in between. As DNA, the CDR3 is TGTGCCAGCAGCCAAACTACGGGCAGGTACAATGAGCAGTTCTTC. Its protein product is CASSQTTGRYNEQFF.

CDR3 in DNA: TGTGCCAGCAGCTTAGCGGGGGGTGCGAACACCGGGGAGCTGTTTTTT. Protein product: CASSLAGGANTGELFF. The chain uses TRBV7-3 and TRBJ2-2, with 8 bases that match TRBD2. The CDR3 totals 16 residues. Germline values: CDR1 SGHTA, CDR2 FQGTGA. Unmatched junction bases numbered 2, after V lost 2 bases and J lost 0 bases.

J is TRBJ1-2 and V is TRBV27, with 8 nucleotides matching TRBD1. The CDR3 spans 15 residues. V gave up 4 bases and J gave up 4 bases; unmatched junction bases: 8. Germline CDR1 is MNHEY and CDR2 is SMNVEV (reference sequence). The CDR3, as DNA: TGTGCCAGCAGTTGGCAGGGGGCAGATACCTATGGCTACACCTTC. Translated: CASSWQGADTYGYTF.

The J gene is TRBJ2-3, the V gene TRBV12-5; tentative D call: TRBD1 (5 bases). CDR1 LGHNT and CDR2 FRNRAP come from the germline V gene. The CDR3 contains 16 residues. The V and J ends lost 2 bases and 2 bases respectively, with 14 bases between them. CDR3 sequence (DNA): TGTGCTAGTGGTTTGACAGGAATCGGAACCACAGATACGCAGTATTTT. The encoded protein is CASGLTGIGTTDTQYF.

The chain carries TRBV19 and TRBJ2-7, with 11 positions matching TRBD2. V was clipped by 5 bases and J by 3 bases; unmatched bases: 3. In germline, CDR1 is LNHDA, CDR2 SQIVND (reference sequence). The CDR3 sequence is 14 residues long. The CDR3 loop reads CASSPGTSGYEQYF. The CDR3 DNA reads TGTGCCAGTAGTCCCGGGACTAGCGGCTACGAGCAGTACTTC.

The rearrangement links TRBV2 to TRBJ2-5; 8 nucleotides match TRBD1. Germline values: CDR1 SNHLY, CDR2 FYNNEI. V lost 6 bases, J lost 4 bases, and 4 bases stayed unmatched. There are 13 residues in the CDR3. The CDR3 nucleotides read TGTGCCAGCAGCGGTCAGGGGGCAGAGACCCAGTACTTC. This translates into CASSGQGAETQYF.

The chain has TRBV28 and TRBJ1-5; maybe TRBD1 (6 bases). The germline gives CDR1 MDHEN, CDR2 SYDVKM. The V end lost 6 bases, the J end lost 4 bases, and 19 bases lay between the germline ends. The length of the CDR3 is 16 residues. CDR3 amino acids: CASSVSVRGFNQPQHF. The CDR3 DNA sequence: TGTGCCAGCAGCGTATCAGTCAGGGGATTTAATCAGCCCCAGCATTTT.

J is TRBJ1-5 and V is TRBV6-5; D perhaps matches TRBD1 (6 bases). CDR3 length equals 13 residues. V was trimmed by 4 bases and J by 9 bases, leaving 13 bases between them. CDR1 and CDR2 from the germline V gene are MNHEY and SVGAGI. CDR3 in amino acids: CASSLTGGRPQHF. The DNA of the CDR3 is TGTGCCAGCAGTTTGACGGGGGGGCGGCCCCAGCATTTT.

This chain connects TRBV24-1 to TRBJ2-5; 7 nucleotides agree with TRBD2. Germline assignment: CDR1 KGHDR and CDR2 SFDVKD. After removal of 3 bases from V and 4 bases from J, the junction contained 13 bases not matched to a gene. The CDR3 covers 17 residues. The CDR3 DNA sequence: TGTGCCACCAGTGATACATCACCGGGAGGCCTACGAGAGACCCAGTACTTC. Its protein is CATSDTSPGGLRETQYF.

CDR3 sequence: CSARGPDTQYF. In nucleotides, the CDR3 is TGCAGTGCTAGGGGCCCAGATACGCAGTATTTT. The chain carries TRBV20-1 and TRBJ2-3; no clear D. Germline V gene data show CDR1 as DFQATT and CDR2 as SNEGSKA (reference sequence). V was trimmed by 3 bases and J by 4 bases, leaving 5 bases between them. The CDR3 is 11 residues long.

The rearrangement links TRBV19 to TRBJ2-3; D is perhaps TRBD2 (7 bases). Germline CDR1 LNHDA, CDR2 SQIVND (reference sequence). The CDR3 length is 13 residues. V was trimmed by 5 bases and J by 5 bases, leaving 11 bases between them. The CDR3 reads CASSRGAGDTQYF. In nucleotides, the CDR3 is TGTGCCAGTAGTCGGGGGGCAGGAGATACGCAGTATTTT.

This clone was picked up a small number of times. The J gene is TRBJ1-5, the V gene TRBV30; D possibly corresponds to TRBD1 (5 bases). This CDR3 region has 17 residues. V lost 3 bases and J 3 bases, leaving 21 bases between the germline ends. Germline values: CDR1 GTSNPN, CDR2 SVGIG (reference sequence). CDR3 nucleotide sequence: TGTGCCTGGAGACCCCGTACGGGAGGGGAGTTCAATCAGCCCCAGCATTTT. Translating it yields CAWRPRTGGEFNQPQHF.

This clone was counted between two and nine times. The V and J genes are TRBV28 and TRBJ1-5; D call uncertain. CDR3 length: 11 amino acids. The germline V gene encodes CDR1 MDHEN and CDR2 SYDVKM. V was pared by 3 bases and J by 6 bases, with 3 bases between. CDR3 amino acids: CASSFGQPQHF. The CDR3 DNA reads as TGTGCCAGCAGTTTTGGTCAGCCCCAGCATTTT.

This chain uses TRBV29-1 with TRBJ2-5, with 9 bases identical to TRBD2. The CDR3 is 14 residues long. Germline V gene lookup returns CDR1 SQVTM and CDR2 ANQGSEA. V was pared by 3 bases and J by 1 base, with 3 bases of the junction left unmatched. As DNA, the CDR3 is TGCAGCGTTGAGCCGGGACTAGCCCAAGAGACCCAGTACTTC. Protein product: CSVEPGLAQETQYF.

This rearrangement joins TRBV5-1 to TRBJ2-1; no reliable D call. The CDR3 is made up of 14 amino acids. Trimming removed 0 bases from V and 8 bases from J, with 12 bases in between. The germline CDR1 and CDR2 sequences are SGHRS and YFSETQ. This CDR3 reads CASSLAWATDEQFF. The CDR3 DNA follows: TGCGCCAGCAGCTTGGCGTGGGCTACGGATGAGCAGTTCTTC. The complete variable domain, with remaining parts taken from reference TRBV5-1 and TRBJ2-1, reads KAGVTQTPRYLIKTRGQQVTLSCSPISGHRSVSWYQQTPGQGLQFLFEYFSETQRNKGNFPGRFSGRQFSNSRSEMNVSTLELGDSALYLCASSLAWATDEQFFGPGTRLTVL.

The chain recombines TRBV5-5 with TRBJ2-3, with D perhaps TRBD1 (6 bases). Trimming took 0 bases from V and 1 from J, leaving 9 bases between them. This CDR3 comprises 15 residues. Germline V gene sequence: CDR1 SGHKS, CDR2 YYEKEE (reference sequence). This chain's CDR3 is CASSLEDRRTDTQYF. The CDR3 coding sequence is TGTGCCAGCAGCTTGGAAGACAGGCGCACAGATACGCAGTATTTT.

The chain is built from TRBV18 and TRBJ2-2; D is ambiguous. The germline V gene encodes CDR1 KGHSH and CDR2 LQKENI. The CDR3 consists of 14 residues. V was trimmed by 2 bases and J by 1 base, leaving 5 bases between them. The CDR3 DNA follows: TGTGCCAGCTCACCAATGGGGAACACCGGGGAGCTGTTTTTT. This codes for CASSPMGNTGELFF. Filled out from reference TRBV18 and TRBJ2-2, the complete variable domain reads NAGVMQNPRHLVRRRGQEARLRCSPMKGHSHVYWYRQLPEEGLKFMVYLQKENIIDESGMPKERFSAEFPKEGPSILRIQQVVRGDSAAYFCASSPMGNTGELFFGEGSRLTVL.

This chain connects TRBV6-5 to TRBJ1-1; 8 positions match TRBD1. Germline CDR1 and CDR2: MNHEY and SVGAGI. The CDR3 totals 14 residues. V lost 6 bases and J lost 4; bases outside the gene matches: 7. CDR3 protein: CASRKGTGGTEAFF. The DNA for the CDR3 is TGTGCCAGCAGGAAGGGGACAGGCGGCACTGAAGCTTTCTTT.

This rearrangement joins TRBV18 to TRBJ2-2, with 11 positions matching TRBD2. Germline-derived CDR1 and CDR2 are KGHSH and LQKENI. With 0 bases clipped from V and 1 base from J, the junction kept 10 bases outside the gene matches. The CDR3 loop spans 20 amino acids. The CDR3 sequence: CASSPPWLAGGSENTGELFF. The CDR3 region has the DNA TGTGCCAGCTCACCACCTTGGCTAGCGGGAGGCTCAGAGAACACCGGGGAGCTGTTTTTT. Using reference TRBV18 and TRBJ2-2 for the parts outside the CDR3, the full variable domain is NAGVMQNPRHLVRRRGQEARLRCSPMKGHSHVYWYRQLPEEGLKFMVYLQKENIIDESGMPKERFSAEFPKEGPSILRIQQVVRGDSAAYFCASSPPWLAGGSENTGELFFGEGSRLTVL.

The rearrangement uses TRBV9 and TRBJ1-2; D unclear. The germline gives CDR1 SGDLS, CDR2 YYNGEE. This CDR3 spans 13 amino acids. Deletions cut 1 base from V and 5 bases from J, with 9 bases between. The CDR3 spells CASSVNKQYGYTF. In DNA, the CDR3 is TGTGCCAGCAGCGTAAATAAACAGTATGGCTACACCTTC.

V gene TRBV5-1 combines with J gene TRBJ2-3; 8 nucleotides agree with TRBD2. Losses at the gene ends were 1 base for V and 9 bases for J; bases not matched to a gene: 16. Germline CDR1 is SGHRS and CDR2 is YFSETQ. The CDR3 is 17 amino acids. The CDR3, as DNA: TGCGCCAGCAGCTTGCCCCGGACTAGCTCCTCCGCCGGGACGCAGTATTTT. This encodes CASSLPRTSSSAGTQYF.

A few counts support this clone. The rearrangement links TRBV6-2 or TRBV6-3 to TRBJ2-7; either TRBD1 or TRBD2 may supply D (5 bases each). Germline CDR1 is MNHEY and CDR2 is SVGEGT. This CDR3 is 15 amino acids long. Trimming shortened V by 0 bases and J by 3 bases, and 12 bases separated the two germline ends. The CDR3 DNA reads TGTGCCAGCAGTTACTCGATCGGGACCAACTACGAGCAGTACTTC. Amino acids: CASSYSIGTNYEQYF.

The chain links TRBV7-6 to TRBJ2-7; TRBD2 aligns across 8 bases. The CDR3 length is 15 residues. From germline, CDR1 is SGHVS and CDR2 FNYEAQ. V shed 5 bases and J 0 bases; nucleotides not matched to a gene: 6. CDR3 bases: TGTGCCAGCAGCCGTAGCGGGACGAACTCCTACGAGCAGTACTTC. Its translation: CASSRSGTNSYEQYF.

Turning to this clone: Distinct nucleotide sequences in the sample also encode this CDR3. The chain has TRBV6-4 and TRBJ2-1, with TRBD2 matching 11 bases. V lost 3 bases, J lost 4 bases, and 5 bases stayed unmatched. The CDR3 totals 16 residues. Germline CDR1 reads MRHNA; CDR2 reads SNTAGT. The CDR3 DNA reads TGTGCCAGCAGTGATACTCGGACTAGCGGGTACAATGAGCAGTTCTTC. Encoded protein: CASSDTRTSGYNEQFF.